These 32 T cell receptor beta chains share one sample of origin, sequenced in a study of tumor-infiltrating lymphocytes in primary liver carcinoma. A constant-region primer primed TCR beta cDNA synthesis from 400 to 550 ng of total RNA. What produced the TCR beta libraries was three nested multiplex PCR rounds using slightly modified ARM-PCR. In the first two PCR rounds, TRBV1-TRBV30 forward primers were paired with a C-beta reverse primer, and each round lasted roughly 9 cycles. TCRdb reprocessed the multiplex PCR reads via MiXCR and lists one record per CDR3 protein. This table holds about 20,000 distinct CDR3 sequences, over 75% found once. Co-extraction of both nucleic acids (RNA and DNA) used roughly 19-33 mg of unsorted bulk tissue. Sequencing input: liver tumor tissue from sampling region 2. Documented subset: tumor region T2, inferior pole. The receptors originated from a woman in her twenties or thirties with primary liver carcinoma and hepatitis B virus infection.

A remark on this clonotype: An end of the junction does not agree with germline; a read error may underlie this. The chain employs TRBV6-1 and TRBJ2-2; the D call may be TRBD1 or TRBD2 (6 bases each). Germline-derived CDR1 and CDR2 are MNHNS and SASEGT. The CDR3 covers 19 residues. In DNA, the CDR3 is TGTGCCAGCAGTGAAACCCTTCCCGGGGGCGCCGCGAACACCGTGGAGTTGTTGTTT. Residues: CASSETLPGGAANTVELLF.

The count of this clonotype is one. A junction end diverges from the germline sequence, so it may reflect a read error. The V call is TRBV29-1, the J call TRBJ1-2; D remains ambiguous. Germline V gene sequence: CDR1 SQVTM, CDR2 ANQGSEA. This CDR3 has 12 residues. Here the CDR3 reads CNVDHWGGGYTF. CDR3 in DNA: TGCAACGTTGACCATTGGGGTGGCGGTTACACCTTC.

The chain links TRBV11-2 to TRBJ2-5; tentatively, D is TRBD1 (5 bases). V shed 8 bases and J shed 9 bases, with 19 bases lying between them. Germline loops: CDR1 SGHAT, CDR2 FQNNGV. The CDR3 contains 13 residues. CDR3 loop: CASGPRQIVAQYF. The DNA of the CDR3 is TGTGCCAGCGGCCCTAGACAGATAGTGGCCCAGTACTTC.

The V call is TRBV5-6, the J call TRBJ2-7, with TRBD1 matching over 8 bases. Germline CDR1 SGHDT, CDR2 YYEEEE. The CDR3 consists of 13 residues. The CDR3 region has the DNA TGTGTCAACAACTTACGGACAGGGCTATCGCAGTACTTC. Translated: CVNNLRTGLSQYF.

Details on this clonotype: No conserved phenylalanine or tryptophan is present at the end of the CDR3, so a read error is the likely explanation. The DNA is left out, because the CDR3 cannot be placed on it with certainty; the CDR3 is given as TCRdb lists it. This chain links TRBV11-2 with TRBJ2-3; the tabulated D call, TRBD2, remains unverified against the DNA. The germline V gene encodes CDR1 SGHAT and CDR2 FQNNGV. The CDR3 length is 15 residues, termini included. The chain's CDR3 is CAGSLVARSTDTRYY.

In its sample, this clonotype was seen once. This likely comes from a read error, as the CDR3 has no conserved phenylalanine or tryptophan at its end. V and J are TRBV5-1 and TRBJ2-1; D gene ambiguous. Per germline, CDR1 SGHRS and CDR2 YFSETQ. The CDR3 spans 11 residues. The CDR3 DNA sequence: TGTGCCAGCAGCTTATCGGGTGAGCAGTTCCTC. It translates to CASSLSGEQFL.

For this clonotype: Its ends do not fully match the called genes, so a read error is possible. The V gene is TRBV12-3 or TRBV12-4, the J gene TRBJ2-5; D perhaps matches TRBD1 (5 bases). The CDR3 runs to 15 residues. CDR3 in amino acids: CASSTHPGCEETQYF. The CDR3 nucleotides read TGTGCCAGCAGCACCCACCCAGGGTGCGAAGAGACCCAATACTTC.

Of note for this clonotype: The CDR3 does not end in the conserved phenylalanine or tryptophan, so this is likely a read error. No DNA is shown, since the ends of the CDR3 on it are uncertain; the CDR3 is the one TCRdb lists. The gene calls are TRBV11-2 and TRBJ1-2. Germline loops: CDR1 SGHAT, CDR2 FQNNGV. The CDR3 numbers 14 amino acids, ends counted. The CDR3 region is CASSLREANYDYPI.

As concerns this clonotype: One junction end does not reproduce the germline sequence, and a read error may be involved. This chain uses TRBV11-2 with TRBJ2-1, with D perhaps matching TRBD1 (6 bases). Germline CDR1 and CDR2: SGHAT and FQNNGV. CDR3 length: 13 amino acids. The CDR3: CASNLGQGYEQFF. The CDR3 nucleotides read TGCGCCAGCAACTTAGGGCAGGGGTATGAGCAGTTCTTC.

Regarding this clonotype: The CDR3 ends on some other residue instead of the conserved phenylalanine or tryptophan, so this is likely a read error. V and J are TRBV28 and TRBJ2-6; tentative D call: TRBD2 (6 bases). In germline, CDR1 is MDHEN, CDR2 SYDVKM. The CDR3 loop spans 16 amino acids. CDR3 in DNA: TGTGCCAGCGGGCGGGACGAAACCTCTGGGGCCGACGTCCTGACTATC. As protein: CASGRDETSGADVLTI.

This clonotype was picked up one time. In this CDR3 the conserved last residue, phenylalanine or tryptophan, is missing, so a read error is likely. The chain has TRBV4-3 and TRBJ2-1, with 9 nucleotides matching TRBD2. The CDR3 sequence is 16 residues long. Germline CDR1 and CDR2: LGHNA and YSLEER. This CDR3 is CGSCQNVAGARDEQFL. CDR3 sequence (DNA): TGCGGCAGCTGCCAAAACGTAGCGGGAGCCAGAGATGAGCAGTTCCTC.

Comment on this clonotype: A single base separates this from a much larger clone, so it may be a read error. No conserved phenylalanine or tryptophan is present at the end of the CDR3, so a read error is the likely explanation. This chain joins TRBV7-9 and TRBJ1-6, with D possibly TRBD1 on 5 matching bases. The CDR3 totals 15 residues. Germline assignment: CDR1 SEHNR and CDR2 FQNEAQ (reference sequence). V was clipped by 5 bases and J by 0 bases, with 8 bases between them. CDR3 protein: CASSPGDSYNSPLHL. In nucleotides, the CDR3 is TGTGCCAGCAGCCCGGGGGACTCCTATAATTCACCCCTCCACTTG.

The sample holds a few counts of this clonotype. The conserved final phenylalanine or tryptophan is absent from the CDR3, which likely points to a read error. The chain joins TRBV5-6 to TRBJ2-2; unclear D gene. CDR3 size: 15 residues. Germline V gene lookup returns CDR1 SGHDT and CDR2 YYEEEE. The CDR3 region has the DNA TGTGACAGCAGCTTGGCACCCAGAGCCACCGGGGAGCTGTTTTCT. It specifies CDSSLAPRATGELFS.

The chain couples TRBV7-9 to TRBJ2-5; D gene unclear. Germline assignment: CDR1 SEHNR and CDR2 FQNEAQ (reference sequence). The CDR3 is made up of 15 amino acids. As DNA, the CDR3 is TGTGTCAGTAGCTTAGTCGGGCACTTTCAAGAGACCCAGTACTTC. This gives the protein CVSSLVGHFQETQYF.

This clonotype was picked up a small number of times. Germline is not matched at one junction end, which may reflect a read error. This chain connects TRBV12-3 or TRBV12-4 to TRBJ2-1; 11 nucleotides line up with TRBD2. This CDR3 has 15 residues. The CDR3 is CATSLSGTSGLEQFF. The CDR3 bases are TGTGCCACCAGCCTGTCTGGGACTAGCGGACTTGAGCAGTTCTTT.

Judged by abundance, this clonotype is medium-sized. The V and J genes are TRBV6-2 or TRBV6-3 and TRBJ2-7, with D possibly being TRBD2 (5 bases). The CDR3 runs to 14 residues. Germline CDR1 is MNHEY and CDR2 is SVGEGT. V was clipped by 6 bases and J by 0 bases, with 12 bases between them. The CDR3 sequence is CASRPSGNSYEQYF. The CDR3, as DNA: TGTGCCAGCAGACCCAGCGGAAACTCCTACGAGCAGTACTTC.

Note on this clonotype: The junction does not match germline at one end; this may be a read error. The chain links TRBV6-5 to TRBJ2-2; TRBD1 agrees at 7 bases. This CDR3 has 15 amino acids. CDR1 is MNHEY and CDR2 is SVGAGI in the germline V gene. The CDR3 nucleotides read TGTGCCAGCAGTCCGCGGATAGGGTTCACAGGGGTGCTGTTTTTT. Its protein is CASSPRIGFTGVLFF.

Comments on this clonotype: The conserved closing phenylalanine or tryptophan is absent in this CDR3, likely reflecting a read error. The chain uses TRBV29-1 and TRBJ1-1; 7 positions agree with TRBD1. Germline V gene sequence: CDR1 SQVTM, CDR2 ANQGSEA. V lost 6 bases and J lost 5; bases outside the gene matches: 6. The CDR3 contains 12 residues. The CDR3 DNA follows: TGCAGCGTCGTGACAGGGAGTACTGAAGCTTTCTCT. Amino acids: CSVVTGSTEAFS.

Notes on this clonotype: The junction differs from germline at one of its ends, possibly a read error. The CDR3 sequence: CASSPLRAGGPNAGELFF. The CDR3 nucleotides read TGTGCCAGCAGCCCACTCCGAGCGGGAGGCCCGAACGCCGGGGAGCTGTTTTTT. The chain recombines TRBV11-2 with TRBJ2-2; 9 nucleotides match TRBD2. Germline V gene lookup returns CDR1 SGHAT and CDR2 FQNNGV. The CDR3 extends over 18 amino acids.

The chain uses TRBV11-2 and TRBJ2-7, with D maybe TRBD2 (5 bases). V was trimmed by 9 bases and J by 7 bases, leaving 19 bases between them. This CDR3 region has 13 residues. Germline CDR1 and CDR2: SGHAT and FQNNGV. In nucleotides, the CDR3 is TGTGCCAGTCGCTTAGGGAGTAACTATGAGCAGTACTTC. Translation: CASRLGSNYEQYF.

This sequence joins TRBV29-1 and TRBJ2-2; D is uncertain. V lost 4 bases, J lost 12 bases, and 18 bases lay in between. The germline V gene has CDR1 SQVTM and CDR2 ANQGSEA. This CDR3 comprises 13 residues. CDR3: CSVGRRDIRKLFF. For the CDR3, the DNA is TGCAGCGTTGGGAGACGAGACATCAGGAAGCTGTTTTTT.

This clonotype has more than one count but fewer than ten. One end of the junction varies from germline; a read error may be responsible. The J gene is TRBJ2-1, the V gene TRBV11-2, with D maybe TRBD1 (6 bases). This CDR3 spans 13 amino acids. Germline CDR1 and CDR2: SGHAT and FQNNGV. CDR3 protein: CARSLGQGLEQFF. For the CDR3, the DNA is TGTGCCAGGAGCTTAGGGCAGGGGCTTGAGCAGTTCTTT.

As regards this clonotype: The junction shows a germline mismatch at one end, possibly a read error. The chain combines TRBV29-1 with TRBJ1-1; no firm D call. The length of the CDR3 is 13 residues. Germline CDR1 and CDR2: SQVTM and ANQGSEA. The DNA for the CDR3 is TGCGGCGCTTATCACAGTCTGAACATTGAAGCTTTCTTT. It is translated as CGAYHSLNIEAFF. Drawing the rest from reference TRBV29-1 and TRBJ1-1, the complete variable domain is SAVISQKPSRDICQRGTSLTIQCQVDSQVTMMFWYRQQPGQSLTLIATANQGSEATYESGFVIDKFPISRPNLTFSTLTVSNMSPEDSSIYLCGAYHSLNIEAFFGQGTRLTVV.

The V and J genes are TRBV4-2 and TRBJ1-6; D is unclear. Germline CDR1 LGHNA, CDR2 YNFKEQ. This CDR3 spans 19 amino acids. V was cut by 4 bases and J by 7 bases, with 26 bases left in between. Written as DNA, the CDR3 is TGTGCCAGCAGCCGACTCACTGCGGAAACCTCCCGAGGGAATTCACCCCTCCACTTT. This translates into CASSRLTAETSRGNSPLHF.

About this clonotype itself: The junction differs from germline at one of its ends, possibly a read error. The chain combines TRBV4-1 with TRBJ2-3, with D maybe TRBD2 (5 bases). The germline CDR1 and CDR2 sequences are MGHRA and YSYEKL. The length of the CDR3 is 18 residues. CDR3 in amino acids: CASSQLGMVDEDSDTHYF. CDR3 sequence (DNA): TGCGCTAGCAGCCAACTAGGCATGGTAGATGAAGACTCGGATACGCACTATTTT.

This clonotype was picked up many times. This chain links TRBV2 with TRBJ1-1; D gene ambiguous. Looked up from germline, CDR1 is SNHLY and CDR2 is FYNNEI. The length of the CDR3 is 13 residues. Trimming pared 6 bases from V and 1 base from J, leaving 9 bases between. CDR3 in amino acids: CASRTDSNTEAFF. The CDR3 DNA is TGTGCCAGCAGGACGGATTCGAACACTGAAGCTTTCTTT. Using reference TRBV2 and TRBJ1-1 for the parts outside the CDR3, the full variable domain is EPEVTQTPSHQVTQMGQEVILRCVPISNHLYFYWYRQILGQKVEFLVSFYNNEISEKSEIFDDQFSVERPDGSNFTLKIRSTKLEDSAMYFCASRTDSNTEAFFGQGTRLTVV.

Points on this clonotype: The CDR3 ends on some other residue instead of the conserved phenylalanine or tryptophan, so this is likely a read error. The chain recombines TRBV11-2 with TRBJ2-1; no definite D call. The CDR3 sequence is 14 residues long. Germline V gene lookup returns CDR1 SGHAT and CDR2 FQNNGV. The DNA for the CDR3 is TGTGTCAGCAGCCTCTTAGTGGGAAAGGGTGAGCAGTTCCTA. Amino acids: CVSSLLVGKGEQFL.

Notes on this clonotype: The junction departs from the called germline gene at one end, perhaps through a read error. V usage is TRBV6-1 and J usage is TRBJ1-1, with D maybe TRBD1 (5 bases). The germline V gene encodes CDR1 MNHNS and CDR2 SASEGT. CDR3 length: 14 amino acids. The CDR3 here is CASSVDGGYTEASF. CDR3 DNA sequence: TGTGCCAGCAGTGTTGACGGGGGGTATACTGAAGCTTCCTTT.

Comment on this clonotype: The junction differs from germline at one of its ends, possibly a read error. The chain uses TRBV4-3 and TRBJ2-1, with unresolved D. The CDR3 has 14 residues. Germline V gene data show CDR1 as LGHNA and CDR2 as YSLEER. The DNA of the CDR3 is TGTGTCAGCAGTCACACAGAGTTGGTCAATGAGCAGTTCTTC. Encoded protein: CVSSHTELVNEQFF.

Concerning this clonotype: Since a much larger clone is just one base distant, this may be a read error. The chain employs TRBV5-6 and TRBJ2-1; D gene unclear. CDR1 SGHDT and CDR2 YYEEEE come from the germline V gene. The CDR3 contains 13 residues. For the CDR3, the DNA is TGTGCCAGCAGCCCATTGGCCTACAATGGGCAGTTCTTC. Amino acids: CASSPLAYNGQFF.

This clonotype occurred a few times. A read error may explain this, as a much larger clone is one base away. The chain combines TRBV19 with TRBJ2-7; the match to TRBD2 covers 9 bases. After removal of 3 bases from V and 2 bases from J, the junction contained 5 bases not matched to a gene. The CDR3 consists of 15 residues. Looked up from germline, CDR1 is LNHDA and CDR2 is SQIVND (reference sequence). The CDR3 loop is CASSIHASGAYEQYF. For the CDR3, the DNA is TGTGCCAGTAGTATTCATGCTAGCGGGGCCTACGAGCAGTACTTC.

The chain recombines TRBV11-3 with TRBJ2-7, with D perhaps matching TRBD1 or TRBD2 (5 bases each). The CDR3 length is 15 residues. The germline CDR1 and CDR2 sequences are SGHNT and YENEEA. As DNA, the CDR3 is TGTCCCAACAGCTTAGACCGGGACCTCCCCTACGAGCAGTACTTC. It specifies CPNSLDRDLPYEQYF.